This T cell receptor beta chain emerged from a study of blood T cell repertoires in COVID-19. V shed 10 bases and J 3 bases; nucleotides not matched to a gene: 7. CDR1 is SEHNR and CDR2 is FQNEAQ in the germline V gene (reference sequence). This CDR3 spans 14 amino acids. Repertoires were generated with immunoSEQ multiplex PCR, while TCRdb's copy carries only in-frame clones and drops some. Here the sample spans approximately 360,000 clones, 83% being singletons. The sample taken for sequencing was PBMCs or T cells enriched from blood (not recorded which). This sequence originates from a woman aged 45-60 years who had recovered from COVID-19. The chain carries TRBV7-9 and TRBJ1-5; 9 bases are a match to TRBD1. The chain's CDR3 is CAIETGGVNQPQHF. The CDR3 nucleotides read TGTGCCATCGAGACAGGGGGAGTCAATCAGCCCCAGCATTTT. Drawing the rest from reference TRBV7-9 and TRBJ1-5, the complete variable domain is DTGVSQNPRHKITKRGQNVTFRCDPISEHNRLYWYRQTLGQGPEFLTYFQNEAQLEKSRLLSDRFSAERPKGSFSTLEIQRTEQGDSAMYLCAIETGGVNQPQHFGDGTRLSIL.